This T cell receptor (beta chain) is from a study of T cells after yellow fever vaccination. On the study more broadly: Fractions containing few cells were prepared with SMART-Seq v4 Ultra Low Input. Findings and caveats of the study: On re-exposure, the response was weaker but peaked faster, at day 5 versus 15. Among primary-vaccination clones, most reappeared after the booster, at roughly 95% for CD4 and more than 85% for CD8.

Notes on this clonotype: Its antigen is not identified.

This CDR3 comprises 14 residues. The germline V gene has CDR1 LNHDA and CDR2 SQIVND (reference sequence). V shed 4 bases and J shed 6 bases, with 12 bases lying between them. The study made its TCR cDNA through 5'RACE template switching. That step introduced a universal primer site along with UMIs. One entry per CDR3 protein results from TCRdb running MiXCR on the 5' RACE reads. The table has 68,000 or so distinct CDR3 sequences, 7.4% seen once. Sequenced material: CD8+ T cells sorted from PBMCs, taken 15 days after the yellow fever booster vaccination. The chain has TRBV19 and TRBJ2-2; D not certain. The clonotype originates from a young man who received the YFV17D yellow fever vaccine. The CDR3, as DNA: TGTGCCAGTAGTAGCCTTGGGTTGGCCGGGGAGCTGTTTTTT. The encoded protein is CASSSLGLAGELFF.